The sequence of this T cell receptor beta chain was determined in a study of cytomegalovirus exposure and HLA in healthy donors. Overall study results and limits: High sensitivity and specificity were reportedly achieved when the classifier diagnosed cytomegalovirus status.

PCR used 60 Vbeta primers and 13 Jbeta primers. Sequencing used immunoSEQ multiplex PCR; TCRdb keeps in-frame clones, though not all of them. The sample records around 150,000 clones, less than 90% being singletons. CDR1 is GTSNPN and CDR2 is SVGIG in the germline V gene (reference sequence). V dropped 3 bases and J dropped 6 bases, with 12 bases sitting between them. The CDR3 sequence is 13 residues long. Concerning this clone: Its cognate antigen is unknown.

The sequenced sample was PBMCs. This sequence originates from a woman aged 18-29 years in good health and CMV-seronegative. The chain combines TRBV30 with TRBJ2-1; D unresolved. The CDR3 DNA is TGTGCCTGGAGGTCACTCTTGTTCAATGAGCAGTTCTTC. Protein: CAWRSLLFNEQFF.